The entry that follows covers one T cell receptor beta chain sequence. Its recognized antigen is unknown. Within one base of it there is no much larger clone, and no base qualities were kept. This entry belongs to a study of blood T cell repertoires in COVID-19 (dated by TCRdb to the early 2020s). General notes on the study: Samples from collaborators originated in the United States, Italy and Spain and spanned both the acute and convalescent phases of COVID-19. The samples were drawn from two sources: the first 160 participants of the ongoing ImmuneRACE study, and about 1,300 subjects contributed by 6 global collaborators. The prospective study material was composed of cDNA or gDNA derived from T cells, B-cell-depleted T cells, or PBMCs. Where available, HLA class I and class II types were taken from metadata supplied by the sample provider and were not determined by assay-based typing. The repertoires were released in a freely available public database meant as a resource for research on the immune response to SARS-CoV-2. A de-identified subject ID, COVID-19 status, age in years and sex were almost always included in the sample metadata. The dataset comprised deeply sampled blood TCRbeta repertoires from subjects exposed to, actively infected with, or recovered from COVID-19. The study at large found these results: Clinical and demographic metadata were provided uncurated, with the amount varying by source and participant.

Collaborating institutions collected whole blood in K2EDTA tubes following their own protocols. For TCRbeta analysis, collaborators shipped samples in one of three forms: frozen whole blood, isolated PBMCs, or DNA extracted from either of those sample types. The immunoSEQ Assay, a bias-controlled multiplex PCR, was used to amplify TCRbeta CDR3 regions from genomic DNA. Concerning the study's data processing: Nucleated cell counts per sample were estimated from amplification of reference gene primers within the assay. To quantify the absolute abundance of each unique TCRbeta CDR3 rearrangement, sequence reads were collapsed and filtered. For each sample, productive Simpson clonality was calculated as the square root of Simpson's diversity index over productive rearrangements. The immuneACCESS repertoire file appears here via TCRdb, limited to in-frame rearrangements. These files lack a portion of the clones; in checked studies, under half of the deficit traces to unresolved V genes, and the cause of the others is not known. V and J calls and clone size follow that table, whereas D and trimming were derived from the DNA. The sample data list some 70,000 clones, and approximately 79% of these were observed just once. Roughly 9.8% of the sample goes to the ten largest clones.

The clonotype was recovered from a woman between 45 and 65 years old with acute or convalescent COVID-19. Sequenced: peripheral blood.

The CDR3 protein is CASSTLGGYGYTF. The DNA sequence is TGTGCCAGCAGCACACTGGGGGGATATGGCTACACCTTC. This sequence uses TRBV7-2 and TRBJ1-2; the D segment could be TRBD1, given 5 matching bases. Including cysteine and phenylalanine, the CDR3 has 13 amino acids. Only the CDR3 DNA is retained, 39 bases long and in frame from the first base. Trimming removed 5 bases from V and 5 bases from J, leaving 12 bases between the germline ends. CDR1 and CDR2 are drawn from the germline V gene: SGHTA, FQGNSA.